The 32 T cell receptor beta chains in this list originate from one sample, sequenced in a study of monozygotic twins with inflammatory bowel disease. TCRdb reprocessed the 5' RACE reads, with one entry per CDR3 protein and no DNA. The sample is made up of around 450,000 distinct CDR3 sequences, and the top ten hold roughly 2.3% of it. The sequenced sample consisted of blood. The receptor set was obtained from a human donor with ulcerative colitis or Crohn's disease, or a healthy co-twin of an affected twin (not recorded which).

The V and J genes are TRBV10-3 and TRBJ2-5. Germline lookup yields CDR1 ENHRY and CDR2 SYGVKD. The CDR3 has 13 amino acids. This CDR3 is CAISVVRQETQYF.

The chain uses TRBV6-2 or TRBV6-3 and TRBJ2-5. The germline V gene has CDR1 MNHEY and CDR2 SVGEGT. The CDR3 runs to 14 residues. The CDR3 sequence: CASSYSDNRETQYF.

The chain recombines TRBV7-9 with TRBJ2-1; without DNA, the TCRdb call of TRBD1 cannot be checked. This CDR3 spans 15 amino acids. Per germline, CDR1 SEHNR and CDR2 FQNEAQ (reference sequence). The CDR3: CASTPGGSGYNEQFF.

The chain carries TRBV9 and TRBJ1-5. The CDR3 consists of 15 residues. Per germline, CDR1 SGDLS and CDR2 YYNGEE. The CDR3 spells CASSADGYSNQPQHF.

The gene calls are TRBV20-1 and TRBJ2-1; TCRdb returns TRBD1, unconfirmable since there is no DNA. The CDR3 totals 17 residues. Germline values: CDR1 DFQATT, CDR2 SNEGSKA (reference sequence). CDR3 sequence: CSARGPPPRSSYNEQFF.

V usage is TRBV5-1 and J usage is TRBJ2-3; the D call from TCRdb, TRBD1, cannot be confirmed without DNA. The CDR3 spans 16 residues. Per germline, CDR1 SGHRS and CDR2 YFSETQ. CDR3 loop: CASSLTSGPLTDTQYF.

This chain links TRBV7-8 with TRBJ2-2; as DNA is missing, the TRBD1 call by TCRdb cannot be tested. The V gene's germline CDR1 is SGHVS and CDR2 FQNEAQ. The CDR3 runs 15 residues. The CDR3 loop reads CASSLRGENTGELFF.

This chain uses TRBV12-3 or TRBV12-4 with TRBJ2-3; TCRdb's D call, TRBD1, is unchecked because there is no DNA. This CDR3 is built from 14 residues. The CDR3 loop is CASRSGGAGDTQYF.

This chain uses TRBV5-1 with TRBJ1-1; without DNA, the TCRdb call of TRBD1 cannot be checked. Germline lookup yields CDR1 SGHRS and CDR2 YFSETQ. The CDR3 runs to 15 residues. The CDR3 here is CASSPGARIGTEAFF.

J is TRBJ1-1 and V is TRBV3-1. The V gene's germline CDR1 is LGHDT and CDR2 YNNKEL (reference sequence). This CDR3 is 13 amino acids long. The CDR3 region is CASSQMLNTEAFF.

The V call is TRBV5-5, the J call TRBJ2-7; TCRdb designates TRBD1, a call that cannot be tested without DNA. CDR1 is SGHKS and CDR2 is YYEKEE in the germline V gene (reference sequence). This CDR3 comprises 15 residues. The CDR3 sequence is CASSLWDSPFYEQYF.

The chain joins TRBV21-1 to TRBJ1-6. TRBV21-1 is a pseudogene. The CDR3 runs to 16 residues. The CDR3 loop is CASSKLRERFNSPLHF.

This rearrangement joins TRBV4-1 to TRBJ1-5; TCRdb indicates TRBD1, and absent DNA this call remains unverified. The germline V gene has CDR1 MGHRA and CDR2 YSYEKL. This CDR3 is 16 amino acids long. CDR3 residues: CASSQFLTGGDQPQHF.

This rearrangement joins TRBV5-1 to TRBJ2-1; absent DNA, TCRdb's TRBD2 call cannot be checked. The CDR3 runs to 15 residues. Germline lookup yields CDR1 SGHRS and CDR2 YFSETQ. CDR3 region: CASQTSGSSYNEQFF. Filled out from reference TRBV5-1 and TRBJ2-1, the complete variable domain reads KAGVTQTPRYLIKTRGQQVTLSCSPISGHRSVSWYQQTPGQGLQFLFEYFSETQRNKGNFPGRFSGRQFSNSRSEMNVSTLELGDSALYLCASQTSGSSYNEQFFGPGTRLTVL.

The chain is built from TRBV10-3 and TRBJ2-1; as DNA is missing, the TRBD2 call by TCRdb cannot be tested. Per germline, CDR1 ENHRY and CDR2 SYGVKD. The CDR3 spans 14 residues. CDR3 loop: CAISGTSGNNEQFF.

V gene TRBV4-2 combines with J gene TRBJ2-1; TCRdb designates TRBD1, a call that cannot be tested without DNA. The CDR3 has 17 amino acids. The germline gives CDR1 LGHNA, CDR2 YNFKEQ. CDR3 protein: CASSYVGSDVPYNEQFF.

The V gene is TRBV4-3, the J gene TRBJ2-3; TCRdb's D gene call, TRBD1, goes unchecked for lack of DNA. Per the germline V gene, CDR1 is LGHNA and CDR2 is YSLEER. This CDR3 is 11 amino acids long. The CDR3 sequence: CASRAGDTQYF.

The genes are TRBV20-1 and TRBJ2-1; the TRBD2 assignment by TCRdb is unverifiable without DNA. Germline CDR1 and CDR2: DFQATT and SNEGSKA (reference sequence). The CDR3 totals 14 residues. This CDR3 is CSASGRPYYNEQFF.

The rearrangement uses TRBV29-1 and TRBJ2-3; absent DNA, TCRdb's TRBD2 call cannot be checked. This CDR3 region has 12 residues. Per germline, CDR1 SQVTM and CDR2 ANQGSEA. This CDR3 is CSGTSGTDTQYF.

V gene TRBV3-1 combines with J gene TRBJ1-6; TCRdb indicates TRBD1, and absent DNA this call remains unverified. The CDR3 is 14 residues long. Germline V gives CDR1 LGHDT, CDR2 YNNKEL (reference sequence). The CDR3 loop is CASSRGGKNSPLHF.

CDR3 region: CASSPGTSGTEQFF. The gene calls are TRBV5-1 and TRBJ2-1; the TCRdb D gene call, TRBD2, has no DNA to confirm it. The CDR3 has 14 residues. Germline V gene lookup returns CDR1 SGHRS and CDR2 YFSETQ.

The chain couples TRBV2 to TRBJ1-3. Germline lookup yields CDR1 SNHLY and CDR2 FYNNEI. The CDR3 spans 16 residues. CDR3 loop: CASSEAQDSSGNTIYF.

The chain employs TRBV29-1 and TRBJ2-7. The CDR3 contains 13 residues. The germline CDR1 and CDR2 sequences are SQVTM and ANQGSEA. The CDR3 sequence: CSVAVYTSYEQYF.

The chain joins TRBV20-1 to TRBJ1-5; TCRdb names TRBD1, which stays unverified in the absence of DNA. The CDR3 covers 16 residues. CDR1 and CDR2 (germline): DFQATT, SNEGSKA (reference sequence). The CDR3 is CSALDGGKGNNQPQHF.

The rearrangement joins TRBV2 to TRBJ2-7; as DNA is missing, the TRBD1 call by TCRdb cannot be tested. Germline loops: CDR1 SNHLY, CDR2 FYNNEI. The CDR3 spans 14 residues. The CDR3 loop is CAVQGRLERDEQYF.

The rearrangement uses TRBV10-3 and TRBJ2-1; TCRdb selects TRBD2, and the lack of DNA leaves this call unchecked. Germline CDR1 reads ENHRY; CDR2 reads SYGVKD. This CDR3 has 16 residues. The CDR3 protein is CAISESGIAGTDEQFF.

The chain uses TRBV6-1 and TRBJ2-2; TCRdb reports TRBD1, a call that lacks DNA to check it against. CDR1 and CDR2 from the germline V gene are MNHNS and SASEGT. This CDR3 comprises 14 residues. CDR3: CASSSNRGTGELFF.

The V gene is TRBV20-1, the J gene TRBJ2-3; absent DNA, TCRdb's TRBD2 call cannot be checked. The length of the CDR3 is 15 residues. The germline V gene has CDR1 DFQATT and CDR2 SNEGSKA (reference sequence). The CDR3 sequence: CSAPRGGYSEDTQYF.

V is TRBV5-6 and J is TRBJ1-2; with no DNA, the TCRdb D assignment of TRBD1 cannot be verified. The CDR3 spans 13 residues. CDR1 is SGHDT, CDR2 YYEEEE, per germline. The CDR3: CASSYTGNYGYTF.

V gene TRBV15 combines with J gene TRBJ2-1; without DNA, the TCRdb call of TRBD2 cannot be checked. The CDR3 spans 16 residues. Germline values: CDR1 LNHNV, CDR2 YYDKDF (reference sequence). The CDR3 loop reads CATSRAGSGMYNEQFF.

This CDR3 reads CASSFGTVIEQYF. This chain uses TRBV5-5 with TRBJ2-7; TCRdb designates TRBD1, a call that cannot be tested without DNA. The CDR3 has 13 amino acids. Germline values: CDR1 SGHKS, CDR2 YYEKEE (reference sequence).

J is TRBJ2-7 and V is TRBV27; TCRdb indicates TRBD1, and absent DNA this call remains unverified. The V gene's germline CDR1 is MNHEY and CDR2 SMNVEV (reference sequence). The CDR3 sequence is 16 residues long. CDR3 protein: CASSLGASPGSYEQYF.